This is a list of T cell receptor beta chains from one sample in a study of cytomegalovirus exposure and HLA in healthy donors. Data came from immunoSEQ multiplex PCR; TCRdb stores just in-frame clones and leaves some out. Among 180,000 or so clones listed, roughly 10% were seen once. The sample was PBMCs. The source is a woman aged 30 to 39 in good health and CMV-seropositive. Both conserved end residues are part of each CDR3. D genes are given only for firm matches. Rows may omit the clone size; those that give it use once, few, many or a size class.

v_call	j_call	clone_size	d_call	cdr3_nt	cdr3_aa
TRBV29-1	TRBJ2-5	NA	NA	TGCAGCGTTACCCTACGGGTTGGGCAAGAGACCCAGTACTTC	CSVTLRVGQETQYF
TRBV5-3	TRBJ2-5	NA	TRBD2	TGTGCCAGAAGCTTGGAAGGGCTAGCGGGAAGCGGGGGAGAGACCCAGTACTTC	CARSLEGLAGSGGETQYF
TRBV13	TRBJ2-7	few	NA	TGTGCCAGCAGCTTAGGCGCCTTTGGGGACATAGGCTACGAGCAGTACTTC	CASSLGAFGDIGYEQYF
TRBV19	TRBJ2-7	NA	NA	TGTGCCAGTAGTATAGGGAGAAGGGAGGACTACGAGCAGTACTTC	CASSIGRREDYEQYF
TRBV15	TRBJ2-3	few	TRBD2	TGTGCCACCAGCAGAGTAAAGGTAGCGGGAGGAGCAGATACGCAGTATTTT	CATSRVKVAGGADTQYF
TRBV18	TRBJ1-3	NA	NA	TGTGCCAGCTCCCCTCGGGGTGGAAACACCATATATTTT	CASSPRGGNTIYF
TRBV4-1	TRBJ1-5	NA	TRBD1	TGCGCCAGCAGCCGAGGACAGGGAGGCGATCAGCCCCAGCATTTT	CASSRGQGGDQPQHF
TRBV5-6	TRBJ1-1	NA	NA	TGTGCCAGCAGCTTAACTGCGTCCGGGGGGGTAACTGAAGCTTTCTTT	CASSLTASGGVTEAFF
TRBV9	TRBJ2-7	NA	NA	TGTGCCAGCAGCGCGGACACTTACGAGCAGTACTTC	CASSADTYEQYF
TRBV5-1	TRBJ2-5	NA	NA	TGCGCCAGCAGCTTGGGCGTTAAGCAGTACTTC	CASSLGVKQYF
TRBV6-5	TRBJ1-2	NA	NA	TGTGCCAGCTGGGGGGGTGGCTACACCTTC	CASWGGGYTF
TRBV7-9	TRBJ2-1	NA	NA	TGTGCCAGCAGCTTATCAGTCATCTACAATGAGCAGTTCTTC	CASSLSVIYNEQFF
TRBV27	TRBJ2-2	NA	TRBD2	TGTGCCAGCAGGTCACTAGCGGGAGAGGGGAGGAGCGGGGAGCTGTTTTTT	CASRSLAGEGRSGELFF
TRBV19	TRBJ1-1	few	NA	TGTGCCAGTAGTATCTCCCGGGCTAGGTCAGGGGCTTTCTTT	CASSISRARSGAFF
TRBV5-1	TRBJ1-4	NA	NA	TGCGCCAGCAGCCAACAGGGTTTTGAAAAACTGTTTTTT	CASSQQGFEKLFF
TRBV5-1	TRBJ2-1	NA	TRBD2	TGCGCCAGCAGTGGGACTAGCGGGAGGGGTAATGAGCAGTTCTTC	CASSGTSGRGNEQFF
TRBV4-1	TRBJ1-1	NA	NA	TGCGCCAGCAGCGGTGAGTTCCATAACACTGAAGCTTTCTTT	CASSGEFHNTEAFF
TRBV2	TRBJ1-6	NA	TRBD1	TGTGCCAGCAGTGATCACAGGGGACCCAATTCACCCCTCCACTTT	CASSDHRGPNSPLHF
TRBV2	TRBJ2-7	NA	NA	TGTGCCAGCACGGGAAGAGGCTCCTACGAGCAGTACTTC	CASTGRGSYEQYF
TRBV9	TRBJ1-4	NA	TRBD1	TGTGCCAGCAGCGGGGGACAGGGCAATCGGGCTAATGAAAAACTGTTTTTT	CASSGGQGNRANEKLFF
TRBV27	TRBJ1-2	NA	NA	TGTGCCAGCAGTTCGCTCACCCGTGAGACACTCTATGGCTACACCTTC	CASSSLTRETLYGYTF
TRBV10-1	TRBJ2-7	few	TRBD1	TGCGCCAGCAGTGGTGGGGGGACAGGCGATTACGAGCAGTACTTC	CASSGGGTGDYEQYF
TRBV6-5	TRBJ2-7	few	TRBD1	TGTGCCAGCAGTTCGGCCGGGACAGGATCCTACGAGCAGTACTTC	CASSSAGTGSYEQYF
TRBV5-1	TRBJ1-1	few	NA	TGCGCCAGCAGCTTGGGGGGGGGTCCCACTGAAGCTTTCTTT	CASSLGGGPTEAFF
TRBV29-1	TRBJ2-5	NA	NA	TGCAGCGGCGAAGGGGCCAGGGAAGATAATGGGGAGACCCAGTACTTC	CSGEGAREDNGETQYF
TRBV6-4	TRBJ1-1	NA	NA	TGTGCCAGCAGTGAAGGACCGGGGGTTCTCACTGAAGCTTTCTTT	CASSEGPGVLTEAFF
TRBV7-3	TRBJ2-3	NA	NA	TGTGCCAGCAGCCCCGGGGGACCCCCAGATACGCAGTATTTT	CASSPGGPPDTQYF
TRBV7-9	TRBJ2-2	few	NA	TGTGCCAGCAGCGGTGGCGAGAAACAAGCTCCGTGGAGGACCGGGGAGCTGTTTTTT	CASSGGEKQAPWRTGELFF
TRBV27	TRBJ1-2	NA	TRBD1	TGTGCCAGTCGTAACTCGACAGGGGTCTATGGCTACACCTTC	CASRNSTGVYGYTF
TRBV11-2	TRBJ2-2	NA	TRBD1	TGTGCCAGCAGCCCCCGGACAGGGGGGAGCACCGGGGAGCTGTTTTTT	CASSPRTGGSTGELFF
TRBV7-9	TRBJ2-3	few	TRBD2	TGTGCCAGCAACCCGGGACTAGTGATAGATACGCAGTATTTT	CASNPGLVIDTQYF
TRBV7-9	TRBJ1-1	few	NA	TGTGCCAGCAGCCCGCGGGGGGGGCACACTGAAGCTTTCTTT	CASSPRGGHTEAFF
TRBV5-1	TRBJ2-1	few	TRBD1	TGCGCCAGCAGCCCAGGACAGGGGGCAGCGAATGAGCAGTTCTTC	CASSPGQGAANEQFF
TRBV30	TRBJ2-3	few	TRBD1	TGTGCCTTATACCAAACCGGGACAGTCACAGATACGCAGTATTTT	CALYQTGTVTDTQYF
TRBV30	TRBJ2-1	few	TRBD2	TGTGCCTGGAGTGTAATGCTCGGGGAGGGCAGGGATGAGCAGTTCTTC	CAWSVMLGEGRDEQFF
TRBV5-8	TRBJ1-1	few	TRBD1	TGTGCCAGCAGTTCTACAGGGGGAAGGAACACTGAAGCTTTCTTT	CASSSTGGRNTEAFF
TRBV28	TRBJ2-7	many	TRBD1	TGTGCCAGCAGTTTGCCCACCCGGACAGGGGGCCTTGCCTACGAGCAGTACTTC	CASSLPTRTGGLAYEQYF
TRBV5-1	TRBJ2-7	NA	TRBD1	TGCGCCAGCAGAAGGGACAGGAGCTCCTACGAGCAGTACTTC	CASRRDRSSYEQYF
TRBV11-3	TRBJ2-1	NA	TRBD1	TGTGCCAGCAGCCCACAGACAGGGGTTTCCTACAATGAGCAGTTCTTC	CASSPQTGVSYNEQFF
TRBV6-1	TRBJ1-2	few	NA	TGTGCCAGCAGTGAAGCGCTTACAGGAAGCTACTATGGCTACACCTTC	CASSEALTGSYYGYTF
TRBV19	TRBJ2-7	few	TRBD2	TGTGCCAGTAGCCGATTGACTAGCGGGAGTGGCTACGAGCAGTACTTC	CASSRLTSGSGYEQYF
TRBV9	TRBJ2-1	NA	NA	TGTGCCAGCAGCGTTTTAGGGCAGGGAAGCAATGAGCAGTTCTTC	CASSVLGQGSNEQFF
TRBV5-1	TRBJ2-7	few	TRBD1	TGCGCCAGCAGCGGGGGGACAGGGGGGACCTACGAGCAGTACTTC	CASSGGTGGTYEQYF
TRBV2	TRBJ2-7	few	NA	TGTGCCAGCACGTACGGTTATAGCTCCTACGAGCAGTACTTC	CASTYGYSSYEQYF
TRBV11-3	TRBJ2-2	few	TRBD1	TGTGCCAGCAGACCACAGGGGGCCGGGGAGCTGTTTTTT	CASRPQGAGELFF
TRBV30	TRBJ2-6	few	NA	TGTGCCTGGAGTACATCCGGGACTCCGGCCAACGTCCTGACTTTC	CAWSTSGTPANVLTF
TRBV6-1	TRBJ2-7	few	TRBD2	TGTGCCAGCAGGAGCGGGAGGGCCGGCTACGAGCAGTACTTC	CASRSGRAGYEQYF
TRBV6-1	TRBJ2-7	NA	TRBD2	TGTGCCAGCAGTGGGGGACTAGTAGCCTACGAGCAGTACTTC	CASSGGLVAYEQYF
TRBV29-1	TRBJ2-7	few	TRBD2	TGCAGCGTTGAATGGGGGGGCGAGCAGTACTTC	CSVEWGGEQYF
TRBV11-3	TRBJ2-7	once	NA	TGTGCCAGCAGCTTAGGGGCCAGCTCCTACGAGCAGTACTTC	CASSLGASSYEQYF
TRBV7-9	TRBJ2-3	NA	TRBD1	TGTGCCAGCAGCTCGAGATACTTACAGGGGGCTAGCACAGATACGCAGTATTTT	CASSSRYLQGASTDTQYF
TRBV28	TRBJ2-3	few	TRBD2	TGTGCCAGCAGTTTATACCCCCCGACTAGCGGGCTGTCCAGGGATACGCAGTATTTT	CASSLYPPTSGLSRDTQYF